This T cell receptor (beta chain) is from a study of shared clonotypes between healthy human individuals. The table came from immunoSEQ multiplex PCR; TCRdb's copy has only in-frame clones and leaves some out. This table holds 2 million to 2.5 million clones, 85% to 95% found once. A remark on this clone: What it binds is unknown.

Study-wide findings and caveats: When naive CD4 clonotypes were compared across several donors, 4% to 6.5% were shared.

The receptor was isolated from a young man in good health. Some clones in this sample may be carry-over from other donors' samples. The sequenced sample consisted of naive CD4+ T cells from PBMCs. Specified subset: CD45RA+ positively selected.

CDR3 nucleotides: TGTGCCAGCAGCCGGGACAGGGCGAACACCGGGGAGCTGTTTTTT. Its translation is CASSRDRANTGELFF. This chain connects TRBV7-9 to TRBJ2-2, with 9 bases lining up with TRBD1. This CDR3 has 15 amino acids. In germline, CDR1 is SEHNR, CDR2 FQNEAQ (reference sequence). Trimming at V came to 5 bases and at J to 0 bases, leaving 1 base not matched to a gene.